This T cell receptor (beta chain) was recorded in a study of blood T cell repertoires in COVID-19. In the study overall: Samples taken during acute and convalescent COVID-19 were collected in the United States, Italy and Spain. The analysed material was cDNA or gDNA that came from T cells, B-cell-depleted T cells, or PBMCs.

Per germline, CDR1 SGHRS and CDR2 YFSETQ. The CDR3 is 15 residues long. The V segment lost 5 bases and the J segment 4 bases; nucleotides outside the gene matches: 9. Authors' processing steps: Reference gene primers were amplified, and this amplification served to estimate nucleated cell counts. The method was immunoSEQ multiplex PCR; TCRdb's version includes in-frame clones alone and lacks a portion of them. D and trimming were read from the DNA, whereas the V and J calls and clone size are those reported in that table. The data show more than 300,000 clones, about 83% seen once. V usage is TRBV5-1 and J usage is TRBJ1-5; 7 bases map to TRBD1. This clonotype was sampled from a woman in her forties or fifties with acute or convalescent COVID-19. Sequenced sample: peripheral blood. The CDR3 here is CASRVTGESNQPQHF. DNA of the CDR3: TGCGCCAGCAGAGTTACAGGGGAAAGTAATCAGCCCCAGCATTTT.